The rows below give T cell receptor beta chains drawn from one sample of a study of T cells after somatic rescue of genetic block. The protocol was immunoSEQ multiplex PCR, while the TCRdb copy is restricted to in-frame clones and leaves out a portion. The profile covers about 70,000 clones, with around 92% appearing a single time and approximately 3% taken by the ten largest. Sequenced: peripheral blood mononuclear cells (PBMCs). Source of these receptors: a man aged 35 to 55. Both conserved end residues are part of each CDR3. The order of the fields is V gene, D gene, clone size, J gene, CDR3 protein, CDR3 DNA. A D gene is named only where the DNA matches it firmly. Rows give clone size only sometimes, using once, few, many, or a class for an expanded clone.

>TRBV27|TRBD2|few|TRBJ2-1
CASSLDPGTSVYNEQFF
TGTGCCAGCAGTTTAGACCCCGGGACTAGCGTTTACAATGAGCAGTTCTTC
>TRBV5-4|TRBD1|NA|TRBJ1-3
CASSGTGGAGNTIYF
TGTGCCAGCAGCGGGACAGGGGGCGCTGGAAACACCATATATTTT
>TRBV10-2|NA|NA|TRBJ2-3
CACGGGTDTQYF
TGCGCCTGCGGAGGTGGCACAGATACGCAGTATTTT
>TRBV6-5|NA|NA|TRBJ1-1
CASSPGATEAFF
TGTGCCAGCAGTCCAGGGGCCACTGAAGCTTTCTTT
>TRBV7-9|TRBD2|NA|TRBJ2-5
CASSLDGTSGAETQYF
TGTGCCAGCAGCTTGGACGGGACTAGCGGTGCAGAGACCCAGTACTTC
>TRBV5-1|NA|NA|TRBJ2-5
CASRGETQYF
TGCGCCAGCAGGGGAGAGACCCAGTACTTC
>TRBV27|NA|NA|TRBJ2-1
CASSLDAPWDEQFF
TGTGCCAGCAGTTTAGACGCTCCCTGGGATGAGCAGTTCTTC
>TRBV6-1|TRBD1|NA|TRBJ1-1
CASSEARWDRGGTEAFF
TGTGCCAGCAGTGAAGCGAGATGGGACAGGGGAGGCACTGAAGCTTTCTTT
>TRBV9|TRBD1|NA|TRBJ2-1
CASSEQGGLTSVEQFF
TGTGCCAGCAGCGAACAGGGGGGCCTCACTTCCGTCGAGCAGTTCTTC
>TRBV7-2|NA|NA|TRBJ2-7
CASSFFGSYEQYF
TGTGCCAGCAGCTTTTTTGGTTCCTACGAGCAGTACTTC
>TRBV4-1|TRBD2|NA|TRBJ2-7
CASSPRTGEGYEQYF
TGCGCCAGCAGTCCTAGGACTGGGGAGGGATACGAGCAGTACTTC
>TRBV11-2|TRBD1|NA|TRBJ2-7
CASSLGPGQYEQYF
TGTGCCAGCAGCTTAGGGCCGGGACAGTACGAGCAGTACTTC
>TRBV19|TRBD2|NA|TRBJ2-7
CATREGVWPHEQYF
TGTGCCACCCGGGAGGGGGTTTGGCCCCACGAGCAGTACTTC
>TRBV27|TRBD1|once|TRBJ2-7
CASSFRTGGGVLISYEQYF
TGTGCCAGCAGTTTCAGGACAGGGGGAGGTGTCCTGATCTCCTACGAGCAGTACTTC
>TRBV19|NA|NA|TRBJ2-3
CASTTETDTQYF
TGTGCCAGTACCACTGAGACAGATACGCAGTATTTT
>TRBV5-6|NA|NA|TRBJ2-3
CASSLDLTRGTDTQYF
TGTGCCAGCAGCTTAGACCTCACCCGGGGCACAGATACGCAGTATTTT
>TRBV5-4|TRBD1|NA|TRBJ1-4
CASSFQGAANEKLFF
TGTGCCAGCAGCTTCCAGGGGGCAGCTAATGAAAAACTGTTTTTT
>TRBV19|NA|NA|TRBJ1-1
CASRGTPNTEAFF
TGTGCCAGTAGAGGGACACCCAACACTGAAGCTTTCTTT
>TRBV9|NA|few|TRBJ2-2
CASTTGPNTGELFF
TGTGCCAGCACCACGGGTCCGAACACCGGGGAGCTGTTTTTT
>TRBV12-1|NA|NA|TRBJ2-2
CASSFGLAGNTGELFF
TGTGCCAGCAGCTTTGGACTAGCGGGCAACACCGGGGAGCTGTTTTTT
>TRBV25-1|NA|NA|TRBJ2-7
CASRYRAEQYF
TGTGCCAGCAGGTACAGGGCTGAGCAGTACTTC
>TRBV28|NA|NA|TRBJ1-1
CASRPHRSTEAFF
TGTGCCAGCAGGCCCCACCGGAGCACTGAAGCTTTCTTT